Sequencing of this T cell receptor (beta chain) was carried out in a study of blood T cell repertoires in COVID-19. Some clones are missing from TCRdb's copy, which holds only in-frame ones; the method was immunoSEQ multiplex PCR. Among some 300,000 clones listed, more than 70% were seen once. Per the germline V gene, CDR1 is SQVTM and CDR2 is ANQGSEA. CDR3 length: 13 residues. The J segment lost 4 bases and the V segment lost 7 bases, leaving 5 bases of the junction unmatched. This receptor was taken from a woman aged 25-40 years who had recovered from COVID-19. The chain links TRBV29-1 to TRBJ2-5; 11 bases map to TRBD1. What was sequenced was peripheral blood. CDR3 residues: CSARGQGGETQYF. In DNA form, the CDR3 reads TGCAGCGCAAGGGGACAGGGGGGAGAGACCCAGTACTTC. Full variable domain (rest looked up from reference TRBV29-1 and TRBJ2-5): SAVISQKPSRDICQRGTSLTIQCQVDSQVTMMFWYRQQPGQSLTLIATANQGSEATYESGFVIDKFPISRPNLTFSTLTVSNMSPEDSSIYLCSARGQGGETQYFGPGTRLLVL.